Shown below are 28 T cell receptor beta chains from a single sample sequenced in a study of blood T cell repertoires in COVID-19 (dated by TCRdb to the early 2020s). Libraries were built with the immunoSEQ multiplex PCR assay. The clones in this table, taken by TCRdb from immuneACCESS, are in-frame only. Not every clone is retained; where verified, under half of the shortfall comes from an unresolved V gene, and the cause of the rest is unknown. For this sample there are some 130,000 clones; about 91% appear just once. The top ten clonotypes cover 10% of the sample. The sequenced sample consisted of peripheral blood. These receptor sequences come from a man aged 45-65 years with acute or convalescent COVID-19.

The genes are TRBV5-5 and TRBJ2-3; 7 bases map to TRBD2. The CDR3 runs to 13 residues. CDR1 is SGHKS, CDR2 YYEKEE, per germline (reference sequence). J was trimmed by 1 base and V by 7 bases; bases with no gene match: 3. The CDR3 loop reads CASGGRGTDTQYF. CDR3 coding DNA: TGTGCCAGCGGAGGGAGGGGCACAGATACGCAGTATTTT. Supplemented by reference TRBV5-5 and TRBJ2-3, the full variable domain reads DAGVTQSPTHLIKTRGQQVTLRCSPISGHKSVSWYQQVLGQGPQFIFQYYEKEERGRGNFPDRFSARQFPNYSSELNVNALLLGDSALYLCASGGRGTDTQYFGPGTRLTVL.

The V and J genes are TRBV7-2 and TRBJ1-6; perhaps TRBD1 as D (5 bases). The germline V gene has CDR1 SGHTA and CDR2 FQGNSA. The CDR3 runs to 15 residues. Trimming removed 5 bases at V and 0 bases at J, with 8 bases between. CDR3 region: CASSPGGSYNSPLHF. CDR3 in DNA: TGTGCCAGCAGCCCCGGGGGCTCCTATAATTCACCCCTCCACTTT. Using reference TRBV7-2 and TRBJ1-6 for the parts outside the CDR3, the full variable domain is GAGVSQSPSNKVTEKGKDVELRCDPISGHTALYWYRQSLGQGLEFLIYFQGNSAPDKSGLPSDRFSAERTGGSVSTLTIQRTQQEDSAVYLCASSPGGSYNSPLHFGNGTRLTVT.

This clone was seen more than once but under ten times. This sequence joins TRBV29-1 and TRBJ1-2, with D uncertain. The ends were cut back, 1 base at V and 12 bases at J, with 15 bases in the middle. Germline V gene data show CDR1 as SQVTM and CDR2 as ANQGSEA. CDR3 size: 12 residues. CDR3 nucleotides: TGCAGCGTTGAAGGCGGCGAGGTGGTGCACACCTTC. Its protein product is CSVEGGEVVHTF.

The chain employs TRBV11-1 and TRBJ2-3; TRBD2 matches 7 bases. V trimming: 5 bases; J trimming: 6 bases; junction bases outside the gene matches: 5. The CDR3 consists of 13 residues. Germline V gene sequence: CDR1 SGHAT, CDR2 FQDESV (reference sequence). Here the CDR3 DNA reads TGTGCCAGCAGCCAGACCGGGAGGGATACGCAGTATTTT. It specifies CASSQTGRDTQYF.

V usage is TRBV5-1 and J usage is TRBJ2-5; D perhaps matches TRBD1 (6 bases). Germline assignment: CDR1 SGHRS and CDR2 YFSETQ. The CDR3 runs to 15 residues. V was shortened by 3 bases and J by 3 bases, with 15 bases between the two germline ends. The CDR3 nucleotides are TGCGCCAGCAGCTCGCGATTTGGGGGCGAAGAGACCCAGTACTTC. It specifies CASSSRFGGEETQYF. Drawing the rest from reference TRBV5-1 and TRBJ2-5, the complete variable domain is KAGVTQTPRYLIKTRGQQVTLSCSPISGHRSVSWYQQTPGQGLQFLFEYFSETQRNKGNFPGRFSGRQFSNSRSEMNVSTLELGDSALYLCASSSRFGGEETQYFGPGTRLLVL.

This clone was observed a handful of times. This sequence joins TRBV5-6 and TRBJ2-2; the D is unclear. V gave up 4 bases and J gave up 1 base, with 14 bases separating them. Germline V gene sequence: CDR1 SGHDT, CDR2 YYEEEE. This CDR3 comprises 16 residues. The CDR3 region has the DNA TGTGCCAGCAGCCCCGAGGCGCGCTGGAACACCGGGGAGCTGTTTTTT. This encodes CASSPEARWNTGELFF.

The chain is built from TRBV6-2 or TRBV6-3 and TRBJ1-5, with TRBD1 matching 7 bases. The V segment lost 4 bases and the J segment 5 bases; nucleotides outside the gene matches: 5. This CDR3 contains 14 residues. The germline V gene has CDR1 MNHEY and CDR2 SVGEGT. The CDR3 DNA reads as TGTGCCAGCAGTTCCACAGGGGTTTATCAGCCCCAGCATTTT. It specifies CASSSTGVYQPQHF.

The J gene is TRBJ2-2, the V gene TRBV18, with a possible D match to TRBD1 (5 bases). The CDR3 has 13 residues. Per germline, CDR1 KGHSH and CDR2 LQKENI. V was shortened by 1 base and J by 8 bases, with 8 bases between the two germline ends. CDR3 loop: CASSPQAGGELFF. The CDR3 DNA reads TGTGCCAGCTCACCACAAGCAGGGGGGGAGCTGTTTTTT.

The V and J genes are TRBV2 and TRBJ1-5; D is unclear. The V gene's germline CDR1 is SNHLY and CDR2 FYNNEI. The CDR3 has 13 amino acids. The V gene lost 1 base and the J gene lost 7 bases, with 8 bases spanning the gap. CDR3 loop: CASSEGLEQPQHF. Written as DNA, the CDR3 is TGTGCCAGCAGTGAAGGTCTCGAGCAGCCCCAGCATTTT. The complete variable domain, with remaining parts taken from reference TRBV2 and TRBJ1-5, reads EPEVTQTPSHQVTQMGQEVILRCVPISNHLYFYWYRQILGQKVEFLVSFYNNEISEKSEIFDDQFSVERPDGSNFTLKIRSTKLEDSAMYFCASSEGLEQPQHFGDGTRLSIL.

The J gene is TRBJ2-2, the V gene TRBV2; 11 bases line up with TRBD1. With V trimmed by 7 bases and J by 5 bases, 9 bases remained unmatched. The CDR3 consists of 16 residues. CDR1 and CDR2 from the germline V gene are SNHLY and FYNNEI. The CDR3, as DNA: TGTGCCAGCACCCGGGGTGGGACAGGGGGAACCGGGGAGCTGTTTTTT. Its protein is CASTRGGTGGTGELFF.

In this sample, this clone turned up once. The rearrangement uses TRBV5-1 and TRBJ2-3, with 9 bases matching TRBD2. After removal of 3 bases from V and 4 bases from J, the junction contained 12 bases not matched to a gene. Germline V CDR1 and CDR2: SGHRS, YFSETQ. There are 17 residues in the CDR3. In nucleotides, the CDR3 is TGCGCCAGCAGCTCGGGACTAGCCTACGGGGGGGCAGATACGCAGTATTTT. It codes for CASSSGLAYGGADTQYF.

This chain uses TRBV28 with TRBJ2-1, with 7 bases lining up with TRBD2. The germline gives CDR1 MDHEN, CDR2 SYDVKM. CDR3 length equals 13 residues. J lost 7 bases, V lost 8 bases, and 8 bases had no gene match. The CDR3 region is CASASGGSNEQFF. Here the CDR3 DNA reads TGTGCCAGCGCATCGGGAGGTTCGAATGAGCAGTTCTTC. Drawing the rest from reference TRBV28 and TRBJ2-1, the complete variable domain is DVKVTQSSRYLVKRTGEKVFLECVQDMDHENMFWYRQDPGLGLRLIYFSYDVKMKEKGDIPEGYSVSREKKERFSLILESASTNQTSMYLCASASGGSNEQFFGPGTRLTVL.

The chain uses TRBV3-1 (or the pseudogene TRBV3-2) and TRBJ1-1; the match to TRBD1 covers 7 bases. The CDR3 is made up of 12 amino acids. With V trimmed by 3 bases and J by 11 bases, 6 bases remained unmatched. Germline CDR1 reads LGHDT; CDR2 reads YNNKEL (reference sequence). The CDR3 loop reads CASSHAGGGAFF. The CDR3 DNA follows: TGTGCCAGCAGCCACGCAGGGGGAGGTGCTTTCTTT.

J is TRBJ2-1 and V is TRBV10-1, with D possibly TRBD1 on 6 matching bases. CDR3 length equals 16 residues. Germline lookup yields CDR1 WNHNN and CDR2 SYGVQD (reference sequence). The V and J ends lost 0 bases and 2 bases respectively, with 11 bases between them. CDR3 residues: CASSESSGGAYNEQFF. The CDR3 DNA reads as TGCGCCAGCAGTGAGTCGAGTGGGGGCGCCTACAATGAGCAGTTCTTC.

This chain links TRBV5-1 with TRBJ1-2; 7 bases line up with TRBD1. From germline, CDR1 is SGHRS and CDR2 YFSETQ. The CDR3 covers 14 residues. V dropped 4 bases and J dropped 3; count of bases not matched to a gene: 6. CDR3 region: CASSPTTGYYGYTF. The CDR3 DNA sequence: TGCGCCAGCAGCCCTACGACAGGGTACTATGGCTACACCTTC.

The chain couples TRBV6-2 or TRBV6-3 to TRBJ2-7; D is possibly TRBD2 (5 bases). The CDR3 runs 14 residues. In germline, CDR1 is MNHEY, CDR2 SVGEGT. Trimming took off 0 bases at V and 4 bases at J, with 10 bases between the two ends. The CDR3 DNA is TGTGCCAGCAGTTACTCGAACACGGGGTACGAGCAGTACTTC. Translated, it gives CASSYSNTGYEQYF.

This clone was recorded only once. The chain is built from TRBV19 and TRBJ1-2; D might be TRBD1 (5 bases). The germline V gene encodes CDR1 LNHDA and CDR2 SQIVND (reference sequence). The V gene lost 2 bases and the J gene lost 5 bases, with 15 bases spanning the gap. The CDR3 loop spans 15 amino acids. The CDR3 coding sequence is TGTGCCAGTAGTATACAGGGCCGACCGGAATATGGCTACACCTTC. Translated: CASSIQGRPEYGYTF.

CDR3 nucleotides: TGTGCCAGCAGTCTACCTGCTGGAAACACCATATATTTT. Translated, it gives CASSLPAGNTIYF. The chain uses TRBV28 and TRBJ1-3; D gene ambiguous. Germline V gene lookup returns CDR1 MDHEN and CDR2 SYDVKM. V lost 5 bases, J lost 2 bases, and 7 bases lay in between. CDR3 size: 13 residues.

The chain carries TRBV5-4 and TRBJ2-3, with D maybe TRBD2 (5 bases). Germline CDR1 reads SGHNT; CDR2 reads YYREEE (reference sequence). Trimming left V 4 bases short and J 5 bases short, with 14 bases between. The CDR3 is 14 amino acids. The CDR3, as DNA: TGTGCCAGCAGCCCTGGAGGTACGAAAGATACGCAGTATTTT. Its translation: CASSPGGTKDTQYF.

The rearrangement links TRBV19 to TRBJ2-2; weak D call: TRBD1 (5 bases). The ends were cut back, 6 bases at V and 3 bases at J, with 11 bases in the middle. This CDR3 is built from 14 residues. Germline CDR1 LNHDA, CDR2 SQIVND (reference sequence). The CDR3, as DNA: TGTGCCAGTAGAACAGTCAGGGACACCGGGGAGCTGTTTTTT. It encodes CASRTVRDTGELFF.

This clone was observed a single time. Other nucleotide sequences from this sample produce the same CDR3. The V and J genes are TRBV7-2 and TRBJ1-2, with D tentatively TRBD1 (5 bases). Germline assignment: CDR1 SGHTA and CDR2 FQGNSA. This CDR3 region has 12 residues. Trimming took 2 bases from V and 4 from J, leaving 5 bases between them. CDR3 sequence (DNA): TGTGCCAGCAGCTTACAGGGCTATGGCTACACCTTC. Translated, it gives CASSLQGYGYTF.

V usage is TRBV7-6 and J usage is TRBJ1-6; the D gene is possibly TRBD1 (6 bases). CDR3 length equals 15 residues. Between the trimmed V and J ends, which lost 1 base and 10 bases, there was a span of 14 bases. Germline assignment: CDR1 SGHVS and CDR2 FNYEAQ. The CDR3 here is CASSLVGGAESPLHF. The CDR3 nucleotides read TGTGCCAGCAGCTTAGTCGGGGGGGCAGAGTCACCCCTCCACTTT.

The genes are TRBV5-1 and TRBJ2-7; D perhaps matches TRBD2 (6 bases). CDR3 length equals 15 residues. Germline-derived CDR1 and CDR2 are SGHRS and YFSETQ. V was pared by 7 bases and J by 0 bases, with 17 bases between. CDR3 residues: CASQPVAALSYEQYF. The CDR3 coding sequence is TGCGCCAGCCAGCCGGTAGCGGCGCTCTCCTACGAGCAGTACTTC.

This rearrangement joins TRBV11-2 to TRBJ2-7, with D perhaps matching TRBD2 (7 bases). V was pared by 1 base and J by 2 bases, with 12 bases between. The germline CDR1 and CDR2 sequences are SGHAT and FQNNGV. CDR3 size: 15 residues. The CDR3 here is CASSLAAGAAYEQYF. CDR3 bases: TGTGCCAGCAGCTTAGCCGCGGGGGCGGCCTACGAGCAGTACTTC.

V is TRBV11-2 and J is TRBJ2-2; D is unclear. Germline lookup yields CDR1 SGHAT and CDR2 FQNNGV. There are 13 residues in the CDR3. Trimming took 0 bases from V and 6 from J, leaving 5 bases between them. The DNA of the CDR3 is TGTGCCAGCAGCTTAGATCGAGCCGGGGAGCTGTTTTTT. Translating gives CASSLDRAGELFF.

This clone came up a few times. The chain joins TRBV5-1 to TRBJ1-1; D is undetermined. Germline CDR1 and CDR2: SGHRS and YFSETQ. The CDR3 sequence is 14 residues long. V was cut by 1 base and J by 1 base, with 8 bases left in between. CDR3 sequence reads: CASSLLSSNTEAFF. The CDR3 region has the DNA TGCGCCAGCAGCTTGTTATCGTCGAACACTGAAGCTTTCTTT. Full variable domain (outside the CDR3, taken from reference TRBV5-1 and TRBJ1-1): KAGVTQTPRYLIKTRGQQVTLSCSPISGHRSVSWYQQTPGQGLQFLFEYFSETQRNKGNFPGRFSGRQFSNSRSEMNVSTLELGDSALYLCASSLLSSNTEAFFGQGTRLTVV.

The chain is built from TRBV5-1 and TRBJ1-2; D gene ambiguous. This CDR3 region has 16 residues. V lost 6 bases and J 8 bases, leaving 26 bases between the germline ends. CDR1 is SGHRS and CDR2 is YFSETQ in the germline V gene. The CDR3 nucleotides read TGCGCCAGCAAAATGTCAGGCGGGGAAAAGAGGACGGGCTACACCTTC. Its protein is CASKMSGGEKRTGYTF.

This rearrangement joins TRBV15 to TRBJ2-1; 7 nucleotides match TRBD2. There are 16 residues in the CDR3. Trimming removed 3 bases from V and 3 bases from J; junction bases left unmatched: 8. Germline CDR1 LNHNV, CDR2 YYDKDF (reference sequence). CDR3 sequence (DNA): TGTGCCACCAGCAGTCTCAGCGGGACTGACTACAATGAGCAGTTCTTC. Translated, it gives CATSSLSGTDYNEQFF.